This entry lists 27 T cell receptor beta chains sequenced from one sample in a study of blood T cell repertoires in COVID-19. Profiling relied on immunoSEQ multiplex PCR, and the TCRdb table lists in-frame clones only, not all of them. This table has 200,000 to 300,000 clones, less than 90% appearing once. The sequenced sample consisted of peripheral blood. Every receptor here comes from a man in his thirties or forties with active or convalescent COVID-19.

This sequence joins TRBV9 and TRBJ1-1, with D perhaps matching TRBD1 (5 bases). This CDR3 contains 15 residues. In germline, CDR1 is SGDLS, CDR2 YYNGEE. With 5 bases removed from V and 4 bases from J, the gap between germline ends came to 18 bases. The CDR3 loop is CASRPTPRDSTEAFF. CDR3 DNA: TGTGCCAGCAGACCGACTCCAAGGGACTCCACTGAAGCTTTCTTT.

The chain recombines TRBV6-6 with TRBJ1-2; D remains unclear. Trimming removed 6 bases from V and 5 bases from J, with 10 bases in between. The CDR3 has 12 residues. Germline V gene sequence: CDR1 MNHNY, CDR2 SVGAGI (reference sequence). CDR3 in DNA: TGTGCCAGCAGCGCGGGGTTATATGGCTACACCTTC. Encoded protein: CASSAGLYGYTF.

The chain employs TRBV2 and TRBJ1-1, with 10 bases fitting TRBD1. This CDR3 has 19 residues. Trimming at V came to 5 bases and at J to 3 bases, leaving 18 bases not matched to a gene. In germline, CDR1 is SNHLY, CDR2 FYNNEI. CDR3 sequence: CASSFTPDYKDRGDTEAFF. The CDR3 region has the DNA TGTGCCAGCAGTTTTACCCCGGATTACAAGGACAGGGGGGACACTGAAGCTTTCTTT. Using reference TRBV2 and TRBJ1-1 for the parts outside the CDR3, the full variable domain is EPEVTQTPSHQVTQMGQEVILRCVPISNHLYFYWYRQILGQKVEFLVSFYNNEISEKSEIFDDQFSVERPDGSNFTLKIRSTKLEDSAMYFCASSFTPDYKDRGDTEAFFGQGTRLTVV.

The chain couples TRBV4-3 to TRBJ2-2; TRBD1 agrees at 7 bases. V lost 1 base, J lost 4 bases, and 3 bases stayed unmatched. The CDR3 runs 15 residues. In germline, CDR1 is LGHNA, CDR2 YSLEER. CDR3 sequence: CASSQGQGSTGELFF. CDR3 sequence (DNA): TGCGCCAGCAGCCAAGGACAGGGTTCCACCGGGGAGCTGTTTTTT.

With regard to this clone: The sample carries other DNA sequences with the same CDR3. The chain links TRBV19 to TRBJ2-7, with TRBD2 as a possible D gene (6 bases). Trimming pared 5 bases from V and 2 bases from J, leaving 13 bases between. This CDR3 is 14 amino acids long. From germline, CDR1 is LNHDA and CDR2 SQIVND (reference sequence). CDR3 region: CASSAGTGAYEQYF. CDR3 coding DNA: TGTGCCAGTAGTGCCGGGACTGGAGCCTACGAGCAGTACTTC.

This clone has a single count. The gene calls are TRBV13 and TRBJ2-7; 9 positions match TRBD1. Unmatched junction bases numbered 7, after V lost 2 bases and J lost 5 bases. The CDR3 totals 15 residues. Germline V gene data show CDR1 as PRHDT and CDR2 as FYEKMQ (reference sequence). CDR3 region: CASSLRPDRGHEQYF. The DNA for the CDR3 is TGTGCCAGCAGCTTACGACCGGACAGGGGCCACGAGCAGTACTTC.

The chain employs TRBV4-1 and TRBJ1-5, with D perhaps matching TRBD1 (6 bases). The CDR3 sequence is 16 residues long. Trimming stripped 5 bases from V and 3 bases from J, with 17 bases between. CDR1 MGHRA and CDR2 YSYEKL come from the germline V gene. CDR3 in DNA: TGCGCCAGCAGCTCAGGGCGGGGGCAGATCAATCAGCCCCAGCATTTT. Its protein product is CASSSGRGQINQPQHF.

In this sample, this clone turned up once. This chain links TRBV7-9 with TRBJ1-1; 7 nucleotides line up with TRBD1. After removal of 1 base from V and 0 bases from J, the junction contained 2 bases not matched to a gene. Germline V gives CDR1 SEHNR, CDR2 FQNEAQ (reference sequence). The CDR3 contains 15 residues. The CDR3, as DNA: TGTGCCAGCAGCTTAGTAGACAGGGTGAACACTGAAGCTTTCTTT. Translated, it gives CASSLVDRVNTEAFF.

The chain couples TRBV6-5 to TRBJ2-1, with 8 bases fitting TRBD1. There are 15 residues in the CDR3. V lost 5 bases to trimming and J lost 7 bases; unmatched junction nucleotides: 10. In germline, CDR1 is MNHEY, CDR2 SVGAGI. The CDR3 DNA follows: TGTGCCAGCAGTCGCCACGGACAGGGCGGAAATGAGCAGTTCTTC. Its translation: CASSRHGQGGNEQFF.

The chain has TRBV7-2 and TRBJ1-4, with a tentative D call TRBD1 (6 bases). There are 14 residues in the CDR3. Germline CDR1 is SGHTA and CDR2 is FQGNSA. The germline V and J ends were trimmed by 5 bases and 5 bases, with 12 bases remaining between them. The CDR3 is CASSLGQINEKLFF. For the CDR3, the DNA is TGTGCCAGCAGCCTCGGACAGATAAATGAAAAACTGTTTTTT.

Written as DNA, the CDR3 is TGTGCCAGCAGCGCGGCAGGGTTTGGGAACACTGAAGCTTTCTTT. It translates to CASSAAGFGNTEAFF. The rearrangement links TRBV13 to TRBJ1-1, with D perhaps matching TRBD1 (5 bases). There are 15 residues in the CDR3. Germline CDR1 reads PRHDT; CDR2 reads FYEKMQ (reference sequence). With 5 bases removed from V and 1 base from J, the gap between germline ends came to 14 bases.

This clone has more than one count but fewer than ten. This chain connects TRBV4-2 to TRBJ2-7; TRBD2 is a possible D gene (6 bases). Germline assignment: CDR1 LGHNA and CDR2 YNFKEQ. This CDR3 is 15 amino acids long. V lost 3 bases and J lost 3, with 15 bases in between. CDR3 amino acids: CASSQYGGVVYEQYF. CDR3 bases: TGTGCCAGCAGCCAGTATGGCGGGGTAGTCTACGAGCAGTACTTC.

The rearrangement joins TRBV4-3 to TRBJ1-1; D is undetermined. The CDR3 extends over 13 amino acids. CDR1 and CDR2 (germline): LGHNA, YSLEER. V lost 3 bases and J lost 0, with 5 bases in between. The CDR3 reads CASSQTLNTEAFF. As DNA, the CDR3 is TGCGCCAGCAGCCAGACATTGAACACTGAAGCTTTCTTT.

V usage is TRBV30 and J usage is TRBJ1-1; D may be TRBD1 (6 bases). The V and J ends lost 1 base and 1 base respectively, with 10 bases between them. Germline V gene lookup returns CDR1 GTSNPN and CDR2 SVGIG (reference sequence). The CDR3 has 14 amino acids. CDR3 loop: CAWSGQVKNTEAFF. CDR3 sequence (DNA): TGTGCCTGGAGTGGACAGGTTAAGAACACTGAAGCTTTCTTT.

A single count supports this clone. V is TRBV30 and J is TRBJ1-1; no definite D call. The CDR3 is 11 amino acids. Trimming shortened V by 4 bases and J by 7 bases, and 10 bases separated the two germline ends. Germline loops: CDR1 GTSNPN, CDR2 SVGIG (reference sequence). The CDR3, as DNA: TGTGCCTGGATAAAAGCTGGTGAAGCTTTCTTT. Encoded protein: CAWIKAGEAFF.

CDR3 DNA: TGTGCCAGCAGCTTAGGGGGCCGACAGGGGGCCCACTATGGCTACACCTTC. Amino acid sequence: CASSLGGRQGAHYGYTF. The gene calls are TRBV7-2 and TRBJ1-2; TRBD1 agrees at 10 bases. The V gene's germline CDR1 is SGHTA and CDR2 FQGNSA. The CDR3 totals 17 residues. V shed 1 base and J 3 bases; nucleotides not matched to a gene: 8.

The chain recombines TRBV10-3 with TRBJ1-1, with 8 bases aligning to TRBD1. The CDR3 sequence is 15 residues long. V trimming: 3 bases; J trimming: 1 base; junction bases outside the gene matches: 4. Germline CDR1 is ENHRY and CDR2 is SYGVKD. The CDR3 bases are TGTGCCATCAGTGACTCAGGGGGCGCGAACACTGAAGCTTTCTTT. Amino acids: CAISDSGGANTEAFF.

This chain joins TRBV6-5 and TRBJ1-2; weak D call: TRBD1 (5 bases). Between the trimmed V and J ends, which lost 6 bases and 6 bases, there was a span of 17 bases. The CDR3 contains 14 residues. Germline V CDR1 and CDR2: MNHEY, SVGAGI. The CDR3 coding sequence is TGTGCCAGCAGACCCCTCGAACTCAGGGATGGCTACACCTTC. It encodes CASRPLELRDGYTF.

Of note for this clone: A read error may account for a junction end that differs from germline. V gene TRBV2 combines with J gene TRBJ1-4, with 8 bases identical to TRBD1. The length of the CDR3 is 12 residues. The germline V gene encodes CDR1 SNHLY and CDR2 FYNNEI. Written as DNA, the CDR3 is TGTGCCTGCAGACAGGGGCTTGAAAAACTGTTTTTT. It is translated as CACRQGLEKLFF.

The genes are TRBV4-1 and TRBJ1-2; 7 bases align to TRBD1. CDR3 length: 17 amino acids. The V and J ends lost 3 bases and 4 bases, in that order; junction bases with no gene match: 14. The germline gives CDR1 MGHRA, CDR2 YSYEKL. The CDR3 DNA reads TGCGCCAGCAGCCACCCCCTCCAAATACAGGGGACCTATGGCTACACCTTC. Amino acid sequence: CASSHPLQIQGTYGYTF.

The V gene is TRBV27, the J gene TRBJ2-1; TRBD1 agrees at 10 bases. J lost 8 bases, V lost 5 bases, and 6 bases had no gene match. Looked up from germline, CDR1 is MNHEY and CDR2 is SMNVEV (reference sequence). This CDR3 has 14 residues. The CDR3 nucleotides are TGTGCCAGCAGTACGGACAGGGGGGTATATGAGCAGTTCTTC. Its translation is CASSTDRGVYEQFF.

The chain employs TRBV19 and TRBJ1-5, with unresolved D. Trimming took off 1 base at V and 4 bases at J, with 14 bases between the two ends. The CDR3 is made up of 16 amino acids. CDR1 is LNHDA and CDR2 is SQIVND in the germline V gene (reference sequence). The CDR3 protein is CASSIGGGKVNQPQHF. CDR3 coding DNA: TGTGCCAGTAGTATAGGGGGAGGGAAGGTAAATCAGCCCCAGCATTTT.

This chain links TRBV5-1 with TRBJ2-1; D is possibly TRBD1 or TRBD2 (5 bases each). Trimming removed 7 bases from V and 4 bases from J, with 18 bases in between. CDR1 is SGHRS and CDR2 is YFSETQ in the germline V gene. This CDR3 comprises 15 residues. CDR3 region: CASGLGRAVYNEQFF. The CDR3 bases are TGCGCCAGCGGCCTGGGGCGGGCGGTATACAATGAGCAGTTCTTC.

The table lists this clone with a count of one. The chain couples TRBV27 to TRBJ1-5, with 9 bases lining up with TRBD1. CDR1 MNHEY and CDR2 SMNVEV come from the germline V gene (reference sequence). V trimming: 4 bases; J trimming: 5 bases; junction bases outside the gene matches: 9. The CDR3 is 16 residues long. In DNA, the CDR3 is TGTGCCAGCAGTTCTGGACAGGGGCTGGTGTATCAGCCCCAGCATTTT. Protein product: CASSSGQGLVYQPQHF.

CDR3 DNA: TGTGCCAGCAGCCAAGTAGTAGGCGCTGAGGCCACCACCGGGGAGCTGTTTTTT. As protein: CASSQVVGAEATTGELFF. The genes are TRBV14 and TRBJ2-2, with D uncertain. Germline V gene data show CDR1 as SGHDN and CDR2 as FVKESK. This CDR3 contains 18 residues. With 1 base removed from V and 4 bases from J, the gap between germline ends came to 19 bases. The complete variable domain, with remaining parts taken from reference TRBV14 and TRBJ2-2, reads EAGVTQFPSHSVIEKGQTVTLRCDPISGHDNLYWYRRVMGKEIKFLLHFVKESKQDESGMPNNRFLAERTGGTYSTLKVQPAELEDSGVYFCASSQVVGAEATTGELFFGEGSRLTVL.

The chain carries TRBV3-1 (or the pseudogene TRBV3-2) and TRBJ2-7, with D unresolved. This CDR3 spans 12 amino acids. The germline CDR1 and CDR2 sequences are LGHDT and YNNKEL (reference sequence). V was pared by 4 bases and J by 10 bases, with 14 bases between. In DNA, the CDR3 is TGTGCCAGCAGCCGGGCAGGAATTGGTCAGTACTTC. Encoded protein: CASSRAGIGQYF.

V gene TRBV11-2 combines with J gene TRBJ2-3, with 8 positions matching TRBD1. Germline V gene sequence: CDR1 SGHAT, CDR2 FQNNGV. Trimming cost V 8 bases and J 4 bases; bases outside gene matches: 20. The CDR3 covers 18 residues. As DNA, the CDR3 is TGTGCCAGCGCCAATACCAGGGGGCGCCTTGTTCGCTCAGATACGCAGTATTTT. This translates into CASANTRGRLVRSDTQYF.